A single T cell receptor beta chain is shown here with its context. The source of the sample is a study of blood T cell repertoires in COVID-19. Produced via immunoSEQ multiplex PCR; TCRdb's table is partial and in-frame only. The table shows about 100,000 clones, with 55% to 75% occurring only once. The sequencing sample was made of peripheral blood. The clonotype originates from a woman in her forties with acute or convalescent COVID-19.

The CDR3 DNA sequence: TGTGCCAGCGCTGACAGCCACTCCTACGAGCAGTACTTC. Amino acids: CASADSHSYEQYF. The chain is built from TRBV6-6 and TRBJ2-7, with D possibly matching TRBD1 (5 bases). Germline lookup yields CDR1 MNHNY and CDR2 SVGAGI (reference sequence). CDR3 length: 13 amino acids. V shed 8 bases and J shed 0 bases, with 11 bases lying between them.